The 3 T cell receptor beta chains below all came from one sample that was sequenced in a study of CXCR3-negative and CXCR3-positive naive CD8 T cells. Researchers prepared the TRB cDNA libraries using 5' RACE with UMI labels. TCRdb re-called the 5' RACE reads and catalogs CDR3 proteins one per entry, DNA excluded. Here the sample table reports over 70,000 distinct CDR3 sequences. Sequenced sample: naive CXCR3- CD8+ T cells from blood. The subset here: CD45RO-CCR7+CD27+CD95- naive CD8+ T cells lacking CXCR3 (TNR3-). The origin of the receptors is a human donor in good health. Some clones in this sample may be carry-over from other donors' samples.

This rearrangement joins TRBV20-1 to TRBJ2-1. The germline CDR1 and CDR2 sequences are DFQATT and SNEGSKA (reference sequence). CDR3 size: 15 residues. The CDR3 is CSASHDRSSYNEQFF.

The J gene is TRBJ2-5, the V gene TRBV12-3 or TRBV12-4. The CDR3 is 16 residues long. This chain's CDR3 is CASSLYLLGSEETQYF.

The rearrangement uses TRBV10-3 and TRBJ2-1; the D gene TCRdb calls, TRBD2, cannot be checked with no DNA. Germline CDR1 ENHRY, CDR2 SYGVKD. The CDR3 is 16 amino acids. The chain's CDR3 is CAITGTSGSSYNEQFF.